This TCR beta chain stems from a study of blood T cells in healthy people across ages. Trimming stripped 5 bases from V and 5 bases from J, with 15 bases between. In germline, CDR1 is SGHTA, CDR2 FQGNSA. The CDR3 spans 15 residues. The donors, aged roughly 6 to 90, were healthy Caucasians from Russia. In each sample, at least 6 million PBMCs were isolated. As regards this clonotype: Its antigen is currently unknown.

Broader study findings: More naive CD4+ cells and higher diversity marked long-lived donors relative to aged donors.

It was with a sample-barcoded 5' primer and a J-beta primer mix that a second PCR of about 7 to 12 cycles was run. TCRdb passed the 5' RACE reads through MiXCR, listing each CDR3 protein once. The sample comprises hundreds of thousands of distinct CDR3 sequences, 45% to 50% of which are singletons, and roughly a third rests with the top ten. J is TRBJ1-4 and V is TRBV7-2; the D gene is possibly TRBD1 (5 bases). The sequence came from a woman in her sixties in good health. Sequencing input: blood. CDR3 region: CASSEPGTANEKLFF. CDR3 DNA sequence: TGTGCCAGCAGCGAACCCGGGACGGCAAATGAAAAACTGTTTTTT.